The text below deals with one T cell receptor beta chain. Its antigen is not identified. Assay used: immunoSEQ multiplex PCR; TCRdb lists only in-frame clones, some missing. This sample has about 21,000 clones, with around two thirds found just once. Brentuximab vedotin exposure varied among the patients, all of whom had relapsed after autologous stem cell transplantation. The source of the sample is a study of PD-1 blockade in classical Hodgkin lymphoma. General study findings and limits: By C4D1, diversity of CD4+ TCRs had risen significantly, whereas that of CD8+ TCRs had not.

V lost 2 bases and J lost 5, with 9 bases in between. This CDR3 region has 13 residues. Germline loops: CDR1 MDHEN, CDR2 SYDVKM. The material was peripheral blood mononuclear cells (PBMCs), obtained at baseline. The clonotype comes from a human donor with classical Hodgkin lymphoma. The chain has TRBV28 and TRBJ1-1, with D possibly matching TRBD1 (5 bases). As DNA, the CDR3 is TGTGCCAGCAGTTTAAGGGGACGGACTGAAGCTTTCTTT. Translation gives CASSLRGRTEAFF.